Listed here are 27 T cell receptor beta chains from one sample, sequenced in a study of T-cell reconstitution after alpha-beta-depleted transplantation in children. It was with unique molecular identifiers that the TCRbeta library was prepared. In TCRdb, the PCR reads were re-called with MiXCR into one record per CDR3 protein. Of some 840,000 distinct CDR3 sequences detected, roughly 15% appear once; the ten largest clones hold roughly 5%. Sequences were derived from PBMCs, mostly from graft donor cells, sampled 360 days after TCRalphabeta/CD19-depleted stem cell transplant. The receptors originated from a male patient younger than 18 who had a stem cell transplant for acute lymphoblastic leukemia, so the T cells may come from the graft donor.

The rearrangement uses TRBV4-1 and TRBJ2-1; no clear D. The V end lost 5 bases, the J end lost 1 base, and 18 bases lay between the germline ends. Per the germline V gene, CDR1 is MGHRA and CDR2 is YSYEKL. The CDR3 runs 17 residues. CDR3 protein: CASSTSQGRYSYNEQFF. Here the CDR3 DNA reads TGCGCCAGCAGCACCAGCCAAGGAAGGTATTCCTACAATGAGCAGTTCTTC.

This clonotype was counted between two and nine times. The gene calls are TRBV5-1 and TRBJ2-5; D gene uncertain. Germline loops: CDR1 SGHRS, CDR2 YFSETQ. Trimming shortened V by 2 bases and J by 0 bases, and 17 bases separated the two germline ends. This CDR3 has 17 amino acids. CDR3 DNA: TGCGCCAGCAGCTTAGAGCAGGCGGATGGGGACCAAGAGACCCAGTACTTC. Protein: CASSLEQADGDQETQYF.

This clonotype was observed a handful of times. The rearrangement links TRBV7-2 to TRBJ2-1; D is uncertain. The germline V and J ends were trimmed by 4 bases and 4 bases, with 17 bases remaining between them. CDR1 is SGHTA and CDR2 is FQGNSA in the germline V gene. The CDR3 sequence is 16 residues long. CDR3 in DNA: TGTGCCAGCAGCTCCCATGGACGGCGACGATACAATGAGCAGTTCTTC. It specifies CASSSHGRRRYNEQFF.

This clonotype was found a few times. Its ends do not fully match the called genes, so a read error is possible. This chain connects TRBV3-1 to TRBJ2-7; D not certain. The CDR3 totals 11 residues. Germline values: CDR1 LGHDT, CDR2 YNNKEL (reference sequence). Here the CDR3 reads CASSQAQARCF. In nucleotides, the CDR3 is TGTGCCAGCAGCCAGGCGCAGGCGCGGTGCTTC.

This clonotype was detected many times. The chain couples TRBV12-3 or TRBV12-4 to TRBJ2-3, with D unclear. V lost 8 bases and J lost 1, with 13 bases in between. The CDR3 runs to 14 residues. CDR3 residues: CASLNPECTDTQYF. CDR3 coding DNA: TGTGCCAGCCTTAACCCCGAATGCACAGATACGCAGTATTTT.

The chain uses TRBV15 and TRBJ2-1, with D perhaps matching TRBD2 (7 bases). Germline values: CDR1 LNHNV, CDR2 YYDKDF (reference sequence). Trimming pared 5 bases from V and 9 bases from J, leaving 11 bases between. The CDR3 is 12 amino acids. The CDR3 sequence: CATSGGASEQFF. The CDR3, as DNA: TGTGCCACCAGCGGGGGGGCGAGTGAGCAGTTCTTC.

The chain joins TRBV29-1 to TRBJ2-5; no firm D call. V lost 4 bases and J lost 9, with 18 bases in between. CDR3 length equals 13 residues. CDR1 is SQVTM, CDR2 ANQGSEA, per germline. CDR3 amino acids: CSVVPLSFGPQYF. CDR3 DNA sequence: TGCAGCGTTGTTCCCCTGAGTTTCGGGCCCCAGTACTTC.

This chain connects TRBV11-1 to TRBJ2-7, with a weak D call TRBD1 (6 bases). Trimming left V 5 bases short and J 3 bases short, with 23 bases between. CDR1 SGHAT and CDR2 FQDESV come from the germline V gene (reference sequence). This CDR3 comprises 17 residues. Here the CDR3 DNA reads TGTGCCAGCAGCCCAGGGGTACGTGGCAGAGTCTTCTACGAGCAGTACTTC. Its protein product is CASSPGVRGRVFYEQYF.

This clonotype was found many times. The gene calls are TRBV11-2 and TRBJ2-3; 10 bases map to TRBD2. CDR3 length: 15 residues. Germline V lookup: CDR1 SGHAT, CDR2 FQNNGV. With 2 bases clipped from V and 6 bases from J, the junction kept 5 bases outside the gene matches. CDR3 loop: CASSLLAGVPDTQYF. As DNA, the CDR3 is TGTGCCAGCAGCTTACTAGCGGGAGTCCCTGATACGCAGTATTTT.

This clonotype has a handful of counts. The rearrangement links TRBV5-6 to TRBJ1-2; D is unresolved. The CDR3 is 14 amino acids. V was clipped by 1 base and J by 0 bases, with 7 bases between them. The germline V gene has CDR1 SGHDT and CDR2 YYEEEE. The CDR3 DNA follows: TGTGCCAGCAGCTTGCAGTTAACTAACTATGGCTACACCTTC. Amino acid sequence: CASSLQLTNYGYTF.

On this clonotype itself: A much larger clone differs from this one at a single base, so this may be a read error. V usage is TRBV9 and J usage is TRBJ1-5; a possible D gene is TRBD1 (6 bases). The CDR3 is made up of 15 amino acids. The germline gives CDR1 SGDLS, CDR2 YYNGEE. The germline V and J ends were trimmed by 4 bases and 2 bases, with 13 bases remaining between them. CDR3 nucleotides: TGTGCCAGCAGCCCAGGGACACACGGCAATCAGCCCCAGCATTTT. The encoded protein is CASSPGTHGNQPQHF.

There are many counts of this clonotype. The CDR3, as DNA: TGTGCCAGCAGCCTCAGCACCGGGGTACAGTTCTTC. It yields the protein CASSLSTGVQFF. The V and J genes are TRBV12-3 or TRBV12-4 and TRBJ2-1; possibly TRBD2 for D (5 bases). Between the trimmed V and J ends, which lost 6 bases and 13 bases, there was a span of 16 bases. CDR3 length equals 12 residues.

This clonotype showed up just a few times. The chain combines TRBV20-1 with TRBJ1-5; 8 nucleotides line up with TRBD1. The germline V gene has CDR1 DFQATT and CDR2 SNEGSKA (reference sequence). V trimming: 5 bases; J trimming: 5 bases; junction bases outside the gene matches: 2. CDR3 length: 12 amino acids. The CDR3 loop is CSAWTGHQPQHF. The DNA of the CDR3 is TGCAGTGCTTGGACAGGGCATCAGCCCCAGCATTTT.

The chain has TRBV5-1 and TRBJ2-7, with D hard to call. Germline assignment: CDR1 SGHRS and CDR2 YFSETQ. The V end lost 0 bases, the J end lost 1 base, and 11 bases lay between the germline ends. This CDR3 has 15 amino acids. CDR3 amino acids: CASSLALVESYEQYF. The CDR3 nucleotides read TGCGCCAGCAGCTTGGCGTTAGTGGAGTCCTACGAGCAGTACTTC. Supplemented by reference TRBV5-1 and TRBJ2-7, the full variable domain reads KAGVTQTPRYLIKTRGQQVTLSCSPISGHRSVSWYQQTPGQGLQFLFEYFSETQRNKGNFPGRFSGRQFSNSRSEMNVSTLELGDSALYLCASSLALVESYEQYFGPGTRLTVT.

This clonotype was seen a single time. The chain links TRBV12-3 or TRBV12-4 to TRBJ1-1; maybe TRBD1 (5 bases). The germline V and J ends were trimmed by 4 bases and 7 bases, with 7 bases remaining between them. The CDR3 contains 11 residues. The CDR3 spells CASSSQVEAFF. The CDR3 DNA reads as TGTGCCAGCAGTTCACAGGTTGAAGCTTTCTTT.

This clonotype has a handful of counts. The V call is TRBV11-2, the J call TRBJ2-1, with 8 bases aligning to TRBD1. Germline-derived CDR1 and CDR2 are SGHAT and FQNNGV. V gave up 3 bases and J gave up 4 bases; unmatched junction bases: 17. This CDR3 is 19 amino acids long. Here the CDR3 reads CASSFYNSLWTGKYNEQFF. CDR3 DNA: TGTGCCAGCAGCTTTTATAACTCCTTATGGACAGGGAAATACAATGAGCAGTTCTTC.

This clonotype was seen ten or more times. The V gene is TRBV25-1, the J gene TRBJ2-7, with TRBD2 matching over 7 bases. Germline assignment: CDR1 MGHDK and CDR2 SYGVNS. The CDR3 extends over 15 amino acids. V was pared by 0 bases and J by 5 bases, with 7 bases of the junction left unmatched. CDR3 DNA: TGTGCCAGCAGTGAATATGCGGGAGATCCCCACGAGCAGTACTTC. The encoded protein is CASSEYAGDPHEQYF.

The J gene is TRBJ2-2, the V gene TRBV12-3 or TRBV12-4; D remains ambiguous. V was cut by 3 bases and J by 3 bases, with 8 bases left in between. The CDR3 contains 14 residues. The chain's CDR3 is CASSLELHTGELFF. The CDR3, as DNA: TGTGCCAGCAGTTTGGAACTTCACACCGGGGAGCTGTTTTTT.

This chain uses TRBV5-1 with TRBJ2-1; 7 positions match TRBD2. The CDR3 consists of 15 residues. Germline CDR1 SGHRS, CDR2 YFSETQ. V trimming: 1 base; J trimming: 5 bases; junction bases outside the gene matches: 6. CDR3 DNA sequence: TGCGCCAGCAGCTTGATTAGCGGGCCCAACAATGAGCAGTTCTTC. Residues: CASSLISGPNNEQFF.

This chain uses TRBV7-9 with TRBJ2-3; a weak D match, TRBD2 (5 bases). Germline V gene sequence: CDR1 SEHNR, CDR2 FQNEAQ (reference sequence). Trimming pared 3 bases from V and 0 bases from J, leaving 16 bases between. The CDR3 is 17 residues long. CDR3 sequence reads: CASSLGDLPTSTDTQYF. The CDR3 coding sequence is TGTGCCAGCAGCTTGGGAGATCTTCCGACTAGCACAGATACGCAGTATTTT.

This clonotype was seen only a few times. V is TRBV4-1 and J is TRBJ2-7, with 10 bases lining up with TRBD2. Germline lookup yields CDR1 MGHRA and CDR2 YSYEKL. The junction had 17 bases not matched to a gene; V was cut back by 3 bases and J by 0 bases. This CDR3 has 20 amino acids. The CDR3 sequence: CASSHGRASGSGDNSYEQYF. In DNA, the CDR3 is TGCGCCAGCAGCCATGGTAGGGCTAGCGGGAGCGGTGATAACTCCTACGAGCAGTACTTC.

This clonotype was detected only a few times. This chain links TRBV4-1 with TRBJ2-1; D is perhaps TRBD2 (6 bases). This CDR3 is built from 17 residues. The V gene lost 0 bases and the J gene lost 2 bases, with 14 bases spanning the gap. Germline V gives CDR1 MGHRA, CDR2 YSYEKL. The CDR3 DNA reads as TGCGCCAGCAGCCAAGATTTGATGCCTAGCGCCTACAATGAGCAGTTCTTC. Its translation: CASSQDLMPSAYNEQFF.

This clonotype was seen just once. The CDR3 bases are TGTGCCTGCTGTTTAGTCGGGATTCTGGGAAGAACCCCATACTACGAGCAGTACTTC. It specifies CACCLVGILGRTPYYEQYF. The chain links TRBV6-4 to TRBJ2-7; maybe TRBD2 (5 bases). This CDR3 is built from 19 residues. Germline-derived CDR1 and CDR2 are MRHNA and SNTAGT. The V end lost 11 bases, the J end lost 3 bases, and 35 bases lay between the germline ends.

The V gene is TRBV20-1, the J gene TRBJ2-7; 7 bases agree with TRBD2. Per the germline V gene, CDR1 is DFQATT and CDR2 is SNEGSKA (reference sequence). The CDR3 covers 16 residues. J was trimmed by 4 bases and V by 1 base; bases with no gene match: 13. CDR3 protein: CSARAQARQRGYEQYF. DNA of the CDR3: TGCAGTGCTAGAGCTCAAGCCCGCCAGCGGGGATACGAGCAGTACTTC.

In its sample, this clonotype was seen a few times. This CDR3 is CASSRDVTTDTQYF. The CDR3, as DNA: TGTGCCAGCAGTCGGGACGTAACCACAGATACGCAGTATTTT. This rearrangement joins TRBV12-3 or TRBV12-4 to TRBJ2-3; tentatively, D is TRBD1 or TRBD2 (5 bases each). The CDR3 totals 14 residues. V was shortened by 5 bases and J by 2 bases, with 11 bases between the two germline ends.

The V and J genes are TRBV9 and TRBJ2-5, with TRBD1 matching 9 bases. The CDR3 is made up of 16 amino acids. The junction had 8 bases not matched to a gene; V was cut back by 4 bases and J by 1 base. From germline, CDR1 is SGDLS and CDR2 YYNGEE. This chain's CDR3 is CASSKETGGFQETQYF. For the CDR3, the DNA is TGTGCCAGCAGCAAAGAGACAGGGGGATTCCAAGAGACCCAGTACTTC.

This clonotype was detected only a few times. The V call is TRBV20-1, the J call TRBJ2-5, with TRBD2 matching over 8 bases. Germline CDR1 is DFQATT and CDR2 is SNEGSKA (reference sequence). The CDR3 is made up of 14 amino acids. The V segment lost 3 bases and the J segment 7 bases; nucleotides outside the gene matches: 10. This chain's CDR3 is CSASIAGPSGTQYF. For the CDR3, the DNA is TGCAGTGCTAGCATAGCGGGACCTTCAGGGACCCAGTACTTC.